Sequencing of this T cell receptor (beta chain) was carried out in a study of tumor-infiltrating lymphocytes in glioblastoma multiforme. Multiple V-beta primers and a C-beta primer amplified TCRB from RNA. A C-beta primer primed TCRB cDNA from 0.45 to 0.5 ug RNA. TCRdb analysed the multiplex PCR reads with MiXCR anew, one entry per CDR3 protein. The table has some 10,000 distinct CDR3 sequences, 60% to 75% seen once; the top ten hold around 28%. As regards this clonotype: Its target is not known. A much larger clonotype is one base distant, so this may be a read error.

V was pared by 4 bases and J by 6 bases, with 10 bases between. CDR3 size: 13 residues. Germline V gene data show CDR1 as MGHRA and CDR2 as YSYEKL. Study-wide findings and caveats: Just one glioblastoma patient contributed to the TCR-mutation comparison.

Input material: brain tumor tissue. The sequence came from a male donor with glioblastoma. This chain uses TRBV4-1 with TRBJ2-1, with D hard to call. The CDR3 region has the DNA TGCGCCAGCAGCCCATACCAGAGCAATGAGCAGTTCTTC. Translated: CASSPYQSNEQFF.